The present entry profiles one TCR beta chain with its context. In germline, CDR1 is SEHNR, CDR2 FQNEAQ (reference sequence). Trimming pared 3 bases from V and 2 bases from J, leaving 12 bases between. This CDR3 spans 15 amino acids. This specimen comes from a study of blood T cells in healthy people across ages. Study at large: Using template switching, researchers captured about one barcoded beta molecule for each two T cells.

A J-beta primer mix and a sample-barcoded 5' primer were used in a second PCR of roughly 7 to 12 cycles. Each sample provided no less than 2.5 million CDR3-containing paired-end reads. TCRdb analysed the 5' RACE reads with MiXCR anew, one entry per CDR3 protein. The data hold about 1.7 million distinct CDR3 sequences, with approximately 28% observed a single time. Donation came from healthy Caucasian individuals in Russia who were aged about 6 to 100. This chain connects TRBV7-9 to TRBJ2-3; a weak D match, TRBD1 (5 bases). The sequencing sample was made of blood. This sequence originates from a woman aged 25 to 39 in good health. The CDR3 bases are TGTGCCAGCAGCTTTACAGGTGATAACACAGATACGCAGTATTTT. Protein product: CASSFTGDNTDTQYF.